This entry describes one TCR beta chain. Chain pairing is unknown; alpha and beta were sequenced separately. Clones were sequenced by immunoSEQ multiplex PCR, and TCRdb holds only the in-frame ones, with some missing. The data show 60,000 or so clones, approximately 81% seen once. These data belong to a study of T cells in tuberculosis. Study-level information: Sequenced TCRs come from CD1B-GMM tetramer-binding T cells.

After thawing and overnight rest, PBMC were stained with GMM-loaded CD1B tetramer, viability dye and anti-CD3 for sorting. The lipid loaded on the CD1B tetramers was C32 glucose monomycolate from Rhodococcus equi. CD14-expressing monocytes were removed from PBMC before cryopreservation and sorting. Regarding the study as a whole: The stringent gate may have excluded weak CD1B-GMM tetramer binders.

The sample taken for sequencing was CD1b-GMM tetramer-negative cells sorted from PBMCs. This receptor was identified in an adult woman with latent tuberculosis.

The CDR3 DNA is TGTGCCAGCAGCACAACAGGGGGCAAGGGTGAAAAACTGTTTTTT. Amino acid sequence: CASSTTGGKGEKLFF. V usage is TRBV27 and J usage is TRBJ1-4; 9 nucleotides agree with TRBD1. This CDR3 contains 15 residues. Germline values: CDR1 MNHEY, CDR2 SMNVEV (reference sequence). Germline trimming cut 6 bases from V and 7 bases from J; bases unmatched to any gene: 9. Drawing the rest from reference TRBV27 and TRBJ1-4, the complete variable domain is EAQVTQNPRYLITVTGKKLTVTCSQNMNHEYMSWYRQDPGLGLRQIYYSMNVEVTDKGDVPEGYKVSRKEKRNFPLILESPSPNQTSLYFCASSTTGGKGEKLFFGSGTQLSVL.